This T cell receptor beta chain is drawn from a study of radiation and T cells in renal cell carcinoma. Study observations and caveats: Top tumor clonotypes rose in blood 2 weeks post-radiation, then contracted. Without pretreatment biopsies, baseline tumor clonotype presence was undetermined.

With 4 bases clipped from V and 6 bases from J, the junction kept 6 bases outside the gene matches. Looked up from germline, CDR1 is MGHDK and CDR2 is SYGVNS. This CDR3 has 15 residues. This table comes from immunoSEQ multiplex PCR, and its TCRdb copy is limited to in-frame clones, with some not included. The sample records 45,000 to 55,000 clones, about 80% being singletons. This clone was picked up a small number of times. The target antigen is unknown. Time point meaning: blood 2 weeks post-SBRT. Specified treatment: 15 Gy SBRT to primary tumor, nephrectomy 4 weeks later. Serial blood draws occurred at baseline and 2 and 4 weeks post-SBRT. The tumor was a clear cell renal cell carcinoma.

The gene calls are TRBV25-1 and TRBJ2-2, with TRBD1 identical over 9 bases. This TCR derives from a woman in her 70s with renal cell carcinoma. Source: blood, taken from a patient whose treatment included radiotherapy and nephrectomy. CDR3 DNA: TGTGCCAGCAGTGCCCGGACAGGGGAAGCCGGGGAGCTGTTTTTT. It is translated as CASSARTGEAGELFF.